This T cell receptor beta chain was obtained from a study of blood T cell repertoires in COVID-19. Background on the study: Sites across the United States, Italy and Spain contributed samples from acute and convalescent COVID-19. T cells, B-cell-depleted T cells, or PBMCs supplied cDNA or gDNA.

Authors' analysis steps: For nucleated cells, counts were estimated from reference gene primer amplification. Sequenced by immunoSEQ multiplex PCR; TCRdb stores in-frame clones only, minus some. Clone size and the V and J calls come from that table; the DNA yielded D and trimming. The sample has around 200,000 clones; roughly 90% are singletons. The CDR3 contains 14 residues. With 2 bases removed from V and 4 bases from J, the gap between germline ends came to 9 bases. Per germline, CDR1 GTSNPN and CDR2 SVGIG (reference sequence). The rearrangement joins TRBV30 to TRBJ1-6; no clear D. The sequence was obtained from a man aged 18 to 30 with active or convalescent COVID-19. Sequencing was performed on peripheral blood. The CDR3 DNA reads TGTGCCTGGAGTCGTACGGTGTATAATTCACCCCTCCACTTT. Translation: CAWSRTVYNSPLHF. The full variable domain, in which reference TRBV30 and TRBJ1-6 provide the parts outside the CDR3, is SQTIHQWPATLVQPVGSPLSLECTVEGTSNPNLYWYRQAAGRGLQLLFYSVGIGQISSEVPQNLSASRPQDRQFILSSKKLLLSDSGFYLCAWSRTVYNSPLHFGNGTRLTVT.